This T cell receptor (beta chain) was obtained from a study of blood T cell repertoires in COVID-19. Study overall: Spain, Italy and the United States supplied samples that represented acute and convalescent COVID-19. The analysed material was cDNA or gDNA that came from T cells, B-cell-depleted T cells, or PBMCs.

Authors' processing steps: From reference gene primer amplification, estimates of nucleated cell counts were derived. Assay used: immunoSEQ multiplex PCR; TCRdb lists only in-frame clones, some missing. That table furnishes V, J and clone size, whereas the DNA furnished D and trimming. Of under 75,000 clones in the sample, approximately 81% are singletons; the top ten hold 25% to 35%. J gave up 5 bases and V 2 bases, and 9 bases lay outside the gene matches. The CDR3 contains 15 residues. Germline assignment: CDR1 SGDLS and CDR2 YYNGEE. The source of this sequence is a woman aged 80 or over with active or convalescent COVID-19. V usage is TRBV9 and J usage is TRBJ2-7; 8 nucleotides agree with TRBD1. Sequencing used peripheral blood. In DNA, the CDR3 is TGTGCCAGCAGCGTCTCCGGGACAGGTCCTCACGAGCAGTACTTC. This codes for CASSVSGTGPHEQYF.